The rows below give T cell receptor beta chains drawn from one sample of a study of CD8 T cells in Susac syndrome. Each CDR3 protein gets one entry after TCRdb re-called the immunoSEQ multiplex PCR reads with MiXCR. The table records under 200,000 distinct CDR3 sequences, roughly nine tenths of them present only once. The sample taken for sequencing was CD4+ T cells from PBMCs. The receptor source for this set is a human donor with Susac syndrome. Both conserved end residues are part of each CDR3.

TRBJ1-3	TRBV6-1	CASSEAEGFPSGNTIYF
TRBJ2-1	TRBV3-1	CASTPAESRNEQFF
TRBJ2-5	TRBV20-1	CSARDQRGGLQETQYF
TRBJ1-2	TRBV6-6	CASSRGEGYGYTF
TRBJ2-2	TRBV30	CAWSVLGYGELFF
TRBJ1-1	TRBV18	CASSYTTTGWDTEAFF
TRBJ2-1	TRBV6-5	CASSRLAGPYNEQFF
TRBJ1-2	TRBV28	CASSPFTGRHGYTF
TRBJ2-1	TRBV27	CASHKLIAGGYNEQFF
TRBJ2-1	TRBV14	CASSQDLVYEQFF
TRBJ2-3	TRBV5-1	CASRDTRVSTDTQYF
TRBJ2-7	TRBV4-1	CASSQGTSGLEQYF
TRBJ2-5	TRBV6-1	CASRSPLGGQYQETQYF
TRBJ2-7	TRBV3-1	CASSPFGSYEQYF
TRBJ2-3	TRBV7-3	CASSSGLAGGIDTQYF
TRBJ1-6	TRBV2	CANTQGEGSPLHF
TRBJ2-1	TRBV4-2	CASSQDTRHRPNEQFF
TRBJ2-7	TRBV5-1	CASSVTGTGGVEQYF
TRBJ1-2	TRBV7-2	CASSTGGGINYGYTF
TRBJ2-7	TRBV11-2	CASSFQGSTYEQYF
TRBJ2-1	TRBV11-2	CASSSPRAYNEQFF
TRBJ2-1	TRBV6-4	CASSESGGYHNEQFF
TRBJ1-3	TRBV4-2	CASSQDRGGSGNTIYF
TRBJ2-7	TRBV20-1	CSASQRSATYEQYF
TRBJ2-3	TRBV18	CASSPQATPSTDTQYF